The clone carrying this T cell receptor beta chain appeared a single time. This sample is part of a study of OX40 agonist ivuxolimab in advanced cancers. Study details: Patients in dose escalation had liver, melanoma, kidney or head and neck cancers. A mean age of approximately 58 years, range about 20 to 79, was recorded, and 70% to 85% were male.

The investigators sampled blood at baseline, at cycle 4 day 1, and at cycle 7 day 1. Generated by immunoSEQ multiplex PCR, the TCRdb table keeps only in-frame clones and is missing some. This table holds 85,000 to 95,000 clones, approximately 92% found once. The V end lost 4 bases, the J end lost 0 bases, and 10 bases lay between the germline ends. Germline V gene sequence: CDR1 SGHNT, CDR2 YYREEE (reference sequence). This CDR3 region has 14 residues. The input for sequencing was CD4+ or CD8+ T cells sorted from blood, taken in a trial of the OX40 agonist ivuxolimab. The chain links TRBV5-4 to TRBJ2-5; D is unresolved. The sequence came from an adult with an advanced solid tumor such as melanoma, head and neck, liver or kidney cancer. This CDR3 reads CASSAWTYQETQYF. DNA of the CDR3: TGTGCCAGCAGCGCCTGGACGTACCAAGAGACCCAGTACTTC.